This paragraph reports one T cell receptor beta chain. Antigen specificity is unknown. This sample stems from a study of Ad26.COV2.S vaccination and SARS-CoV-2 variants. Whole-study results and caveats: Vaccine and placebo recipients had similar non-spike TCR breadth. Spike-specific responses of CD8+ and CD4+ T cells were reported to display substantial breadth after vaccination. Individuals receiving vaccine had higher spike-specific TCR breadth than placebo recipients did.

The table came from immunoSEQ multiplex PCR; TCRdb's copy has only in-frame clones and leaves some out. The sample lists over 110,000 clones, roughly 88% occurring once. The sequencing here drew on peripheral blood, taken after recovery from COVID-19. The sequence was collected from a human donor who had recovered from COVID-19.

CDR3 bases: TGCGCCAGCAGCCAAGATCATCAGGGGGGCATCCAAGAGACCCAGTACTTC. Protein sequence: CASSQDHQGGIQETQYF. The chain is built from TRBV4-3 and TRBJ2-5, with D perhaps matching TRBD1 (7 bases). This CDR3 region has 17 residues. Germline loops: CDR1 LGHNA, CDR2 YSLEER. Trimming took 0 bases from V and 1 from J, leaving 15 bases between them.